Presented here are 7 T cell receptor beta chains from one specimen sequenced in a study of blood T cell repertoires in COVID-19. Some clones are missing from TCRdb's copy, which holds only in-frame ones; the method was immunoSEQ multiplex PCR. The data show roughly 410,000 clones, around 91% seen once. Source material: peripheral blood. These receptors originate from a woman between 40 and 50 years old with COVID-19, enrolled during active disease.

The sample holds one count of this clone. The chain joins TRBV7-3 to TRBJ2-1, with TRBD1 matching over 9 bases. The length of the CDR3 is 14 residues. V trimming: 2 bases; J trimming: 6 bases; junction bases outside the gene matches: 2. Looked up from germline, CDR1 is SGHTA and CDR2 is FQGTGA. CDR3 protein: CASSLGTGSNEQFF. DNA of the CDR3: TGTGCCAGCAGCTTAGGGACAGGGAGCAATGAGCAGTTCTTC.

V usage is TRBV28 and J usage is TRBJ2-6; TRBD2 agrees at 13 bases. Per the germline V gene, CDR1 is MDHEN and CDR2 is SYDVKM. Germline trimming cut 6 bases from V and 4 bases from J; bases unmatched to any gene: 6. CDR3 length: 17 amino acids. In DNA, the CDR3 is TGTGCCAGCAGGCCAACTAGCGGGAGGGGAGGGGCCAACGTCCTGACTTTC. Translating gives CASRPTSGRGGANVLTF.

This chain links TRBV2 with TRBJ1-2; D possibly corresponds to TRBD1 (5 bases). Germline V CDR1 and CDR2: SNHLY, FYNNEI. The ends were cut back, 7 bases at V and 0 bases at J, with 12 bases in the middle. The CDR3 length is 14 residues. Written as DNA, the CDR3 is TGTGCCAGCAAGACGGGGGAAACTAACTATGGCTACACCTTC. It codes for CASKTGETNYGYTF. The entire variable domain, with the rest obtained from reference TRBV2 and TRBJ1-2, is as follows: EPEVTQTPSHQVTQMGQEVILRCVPISNHLYFYWYRQILGQKVEFLVSFYNNEISEKSEIFDDQFSVERPDGSNFTLKIRSTKLEDSAMYFCASKTGETNYGYTFGSGTRLTVV.

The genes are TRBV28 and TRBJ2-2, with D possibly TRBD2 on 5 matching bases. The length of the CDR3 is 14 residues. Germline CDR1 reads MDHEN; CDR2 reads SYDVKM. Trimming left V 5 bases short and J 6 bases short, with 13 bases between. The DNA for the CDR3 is TGTGCCAGCAGTCCCCCTGGACTGCCCGGGGAGCTGTTTTTT. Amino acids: CASSPPGLPGELFF.

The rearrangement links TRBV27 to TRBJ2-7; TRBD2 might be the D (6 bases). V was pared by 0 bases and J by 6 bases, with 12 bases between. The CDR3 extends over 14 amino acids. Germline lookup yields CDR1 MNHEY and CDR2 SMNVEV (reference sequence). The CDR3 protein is CASSLSGGTGEQYF. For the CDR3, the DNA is TGTGCCAGCAGTTTATCGGGGGGTACGGGCGAGCAGTACTTC.

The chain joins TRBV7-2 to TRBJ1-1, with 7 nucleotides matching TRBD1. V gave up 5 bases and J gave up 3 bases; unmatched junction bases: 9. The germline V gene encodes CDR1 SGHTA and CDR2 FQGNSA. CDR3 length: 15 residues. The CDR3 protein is CASSTQGPGDTEAFF. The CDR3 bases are TGTGCCAGCAGCACACAGGGGCCGGGGGACACTGAAGCTTTCTTT.

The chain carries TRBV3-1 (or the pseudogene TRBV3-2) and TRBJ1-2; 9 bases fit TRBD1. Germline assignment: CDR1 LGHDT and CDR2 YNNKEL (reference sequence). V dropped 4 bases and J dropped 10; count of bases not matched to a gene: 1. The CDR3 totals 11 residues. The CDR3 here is CASSRDRAYTF. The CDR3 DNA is TGTGCCAGCAGCCGGGACAGGGCCTACACCTTC.